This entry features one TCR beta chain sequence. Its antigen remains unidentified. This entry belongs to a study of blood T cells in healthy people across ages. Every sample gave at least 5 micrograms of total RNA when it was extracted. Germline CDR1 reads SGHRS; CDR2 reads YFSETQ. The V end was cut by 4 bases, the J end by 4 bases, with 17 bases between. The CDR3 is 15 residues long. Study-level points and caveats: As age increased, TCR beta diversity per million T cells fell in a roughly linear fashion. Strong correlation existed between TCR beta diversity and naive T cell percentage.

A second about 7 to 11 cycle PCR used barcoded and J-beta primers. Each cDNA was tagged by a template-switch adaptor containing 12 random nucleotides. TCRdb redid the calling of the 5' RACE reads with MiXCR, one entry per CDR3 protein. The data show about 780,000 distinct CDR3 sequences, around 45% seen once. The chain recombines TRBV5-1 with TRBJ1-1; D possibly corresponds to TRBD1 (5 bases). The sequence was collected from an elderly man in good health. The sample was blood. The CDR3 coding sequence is TGCGCCAGCAGCAAAGGACATGGGAGGAGCACTGAAGCTTTCTTT. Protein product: CASSKGHGRSTEAFF.